This T cell receptor (beta chain) comes out of a study of T-cell memory formation after mild COVID-19. 5'RACE primed from the constant segment yielded TCR alpha and TCR beta cDNA libraries bearing sample barcodes and UMIs. TCRdb fed the 5' RACE reads into MiXCR, producing one record per CDR3 protein. The data show 300,000 to 400,000 distinct CDR3 sequences, with under 25% seen just once and around an eighth held by the top ten. This clonotype was counted between two and nine times. Its specificity is unknown. Losses at the gene ends were 11 bases for V and 5 bases for J; bases not matched to a gene: 7. CDR3 length: 12 residues. From germline, CDR1 is SNHLY and CDR2 FYNNEI. Broader study findings: Cross-reactive memory seemingly joined, as some responding clones were found in pre-infection memory. What remained unconfirmed was the SARS-CoV-2 specificity of second-wave clones peaking on day 37. Clones which contracted sat mainly in CM and EM if CD4+, and in EMRA if CD8+.

Sample: PBMCs or a T cell subset sorted from them (not recorded which). The sequence derives from an adult woman who had mild COVID-19 (a few samples of this study predate the infection). Cell type and time point are not known. This chain links TRBV2 with TRBJ2-5; the match to TRBD1 covers 8 bases. CDR3 loop: CADDRGTETQYF. CDR3 sequence (DNA): TGTGCCGACGACAGGGGAACGGAGACCCAGTACTTC.